The 27 T cell receptor beta chains below come from one sample, sequenced in a study of T cell clones after liver transplantation. Repertoires were generated with immunoSEQ multiplex PCR, while TCRdb's copy carries only in-frame clones and drops some. The sample yields around 97,000 clones, approximately 79% seen once. The sequenced sample was CD4+ T cells from blood, obtained around 44 months after liver transplant. Source of these receptors: a human patient who received a liver transplant. A share of the T cells may be of graft donor origin.

The CDR3 region is CASSLTPGDNQPQHF. The CDR3 bases are TGTGCCAGCAGCTTAACGCCAGGGGACAATCAGCCCCAGCATTTT. V and J are TRBV7-3 and TRBJ1-5; D possibly corresponds to TRBD1 (6 bases). CDR1 and CDR2 (germline): SGHTA, FQGTGA. V was cut by 0 bases and J by 3 bases, with 9 bases left in between. This CDR3 spans 15 amino acids.

This clone appeared a few times. V gene TRBV4-1 combines with J gene TRBJ1-2, with 7 positions matching TRBD1. V trimming: 0 bases; J trimming: 2 bases; junction bases outside the gene matches: 9. The germline V gene encodes CDR1 MGHRA and CDR2 YSYEKL. This CDR3 is built from 17 residues. CDR3 sequence (DNA): TGCGCCAGCAGCCAAGAAGGACAGGCGTCATTCAACTATGGCTACACCTTC. The encoded protein is CASSQEGQASFNYGYTF.

The V gene is TRBV4-2, the J gene TRBJ2-5; a possible D gene is TRBD1 (5 bases). The V end was cut by 0 bases, the J end by 3 bases, with 17 bases between. Per germline, CDR1 LGHNA and CDR2 YNFKEQ. The CDR3 loop spans 17 amino acids. CDR3 nucleotide sequence: TGTGCCAGCAGCCAAGATCAGCAGGGTGGAACAGAAGAGACCCAGTACTTC. Translated: CASSQDQQGGTEETQYF.

This clone has just a few counts. The chain uses TRBV18 and TRBJ1-4; no reliable D call. The V end lost 3 bases, the J end lost 4 bases, and 9 bases lay between the germline ends. The CDR3 runs 14 residues. Germline assignment: CDR1 KGHSH and CDR2 LQKENI. This chain's CDR3 is CASSPGQFNEKLFF. The CDR3 bases are TGTGCCAGCTCACCGGGTCAGTTTAATGAAAAACTGTTTTTT.

J is TRBJ2-5 and V is TRBV5-6, with TRBD2 matching over 8 bases. From germline, CDR1 is SGHDT and CDR2 YYEEEE. Losses at the gene ends were 5 bases for V and 1 base for J; bases not matched to a gene: 10. The CDR3 covers 16 residues. The CDR3 loop reads CASRDISGGPQETQYF. In DNA form, the CDR3 reads TGTGCCAGCAGGGATATCTCGGGGGGGCCCCAAGAGACCCAGTACTTC.

The chain employs TRBV5-5 and TRBJ1-1, with 10 bases fitting TRBD1. This CDR3 has 16 residues. The ends lost 5 bases at V and 1 base at J; junction bases unmatched: 8. CDR1 and CDR2 from the germline V gene are SGHKS and YYEKEE (reference sequence). CDR3 nucleotides: TGTGCCAGCAGACAACGACAGGGGGCCTCGAACACTGAAGCTTTCTTT. This gives the protein CASRQRQGASNTEAFF. Based on the CDR3 plus reference TRBV5-5 and TRBJ1-1, the full variable domain is DAGVTQSPTHLIKTRGQQVTLRCSPISGHKSVSWYQQVLGQGPQFIFQYYEKEERGRGNFPDRFSARQFPNYSSELNVNALLLGDSALYLCASRQRQGASNTEAFFGQGTRLTVV.

The V and J genes are TRBV28 and TRBJ1-5, with unresolved D. Germline CDR1 is MDHEN and CDR2 is SYDVKM. The V end lost 3 bases, the J end lost 1 base, and 7 bases lay between the germline ends. The CDR3 contains 14 residues. The CDR3 DNA sequence: TGTGCCAGCAGTTTGGGAATGAGCAATCAGCCCCAGCATTTT. It is translated as CASSLGMSNQPQHF.

This clone has a single count. The chain couples TRBV21-1 to TRBJ1-1; no DNA check was done on the table's D call, TRBD1. TRBV21-1 is listed as a pseudogene. The CDR3 extends over 16 amino acids. The CDR3 bases are TGTGCCAGCAGCAAAAGAAAAGTTGACATGAACACTGAAGCTTTCTTT. It is translated as CASSKRKVDMNTEAFF.

This clone was seen once. The CDR3 sequence: CASRTSAAYTGELFF. The CDR3 DNA sequence: TGTGCCAGCAGGACTAGCGCGGCTTACACCGGGGAGCTGTTTTTT. V gene TRBV2 combines with J gene TRBJ2-2; 8 bases align to TRBD2. The CDR3 runs 15 residues. The V and J ends lost 6 bases and 3 bases, in that order; junction bases with no gene match: 6. The germline V gene has CDR1 SNHLY and CDR2 FYNNEI.

The chain uses TRBV15 and TRBJ1-6; D perhaps matches TRBD1 (5 bases). Trimming left V 0 bases short and J 5 bases short, with 8 bases between. This CDR3 comprises 15 residues. CDR1 is LNHNV, CDR2 YYDKDF, per germline (reference sequence). The CDR3 reads CATSRDQQDNSPLHF. CDR3 bases: TGTGCCACCAGCAGAGATCAACAGGATAATTCACCCCTCCACTTT.

The CDR3 protein is CASRADRYNEQFF. Here the CDR3 DNA reads TGTGCCAGCCGCGCGGACAGGTACAATGAGCAGTTCTTC. V usage is TRBV2 and J usage is TRBJ2-1, with 7 nucleotides matching TRBD1. This CDR3 contains 13 residues. The germline gives CDR1 SNHLY, CDR2 FYNNEI. V lost 8 bases to trimming and J lost 4 bases; unmatched junction nucleotides: 5.

This chain uses TRBV27 with TRBJ2-2; D gene uncertain. Per germline, CDR1 MNHEY and CDR2 SMNVEV (reference sequence). Deletions cut 2 bases from V and 6 bases from J, with 13 bases between. This CDR3 is 15 amino acids long. CDR3 bases: TGTGCCAGCAGTTTAAAGGTGGGCGCATCCGGGGAGCTGTTTTTT. Protein: CASSLKVGASGELFF.

J is TRBJ1-2 and V is TRBV6-5, with a possible D match to TRBD1 (5 bases). This CDR3 has 13 residues. Trimming shortened V by 5 bases and J by 3 bases, and 10 bases separated the two germline ends. Germline CDR1 MNHEY, CDR2 SVGAGI. The CDR3: CASSPDSYYGYTF. Written as DNA, the CDR3 is TGTGCCAGCAGTCCCGACAGTTACTATGGCTACACCTTC.

The chain has TRBV2 and TRBJ1-1, with TRBD1 identical over 9 bases. The CDR3 totals 15 residues. V lost 6 bases, J lost 3 bases, and 8 bases stayed unmatched. Germline assignment: CDR1 SNHLY and CDR2 FYNNEI. The CDR3 region has the DNA TGTGCCAGCAGGCCTGACAGGGGGGGTTACACTGAAGCTTTCTTT. Protein sequence: CASRPDRGGYTEAFF.

This clone was recorded once. V and J are TRBV10-1 and TRBJ2-3, with D perhaps matching TRBD1 (6 bases). The ends were cut back, 0 bases at V and 4 bases at J, with 14 bases in the middle. Germline CDR1 is WNHNN and CDR2 is SYGVQD (reference sequence). The CDR3 sequence is 16 residues long. The CDR3 DNA is TGCGCCAGCAGTGAGTCGGTAGCAGGGGTCGCAGATACGCAGTATTTT. Amino acid sequence: CASSESVAGVADTQYF.

This clone was detected once. This CDR3 is CASSPTGGLETQYF. DNA of the CDR3: TGTGCCAGCAGTCCTACAGGGGGCCTAGAGACCCAGTACTTC. The chain recombines TRBV28 with TRBJ2-5, with TRBD1 identical over 9 bases. The CDR3 covers 14 residues. Germline CDR1 and CDR2: MDHEN and SYDVKM. Germline trimming cut 5 bases from V and 4 bases from J; bases unmatched to any gene: 5.

V and J are TRBV28 and TRBJ2-3; D uncertain. Looked up from germline, CDR1 is MDHEN and CDR2 is SYDVKM. V was shortened by 3 bases and J by 8 bases, with 12 bases between the two germline ends. The CDR3 runs to 13 residues. The CDR3 reads CASSLTASITQYF. In nucleotides, the CDR3 is TGTGCCAGCAGTTTGACTGCCTCCATTACGCAGTATTTT.

This sequence joins TRBV5-5 and TRBJ1-5; 8 positions match TRBD1. Germline V gene data show CDR1 as SGHKS and CDR2 as YYEKEE (reference sequence). The V segment lost 4 bases and the J segment 5 bases; nucleotides outside the gene matches: 5. The CDR3 covers 14 residues. The CDR3 sequence is CASSVDRVDQPQHF. DNA for the CDR3: TGTGCCAGCAGCGTGGACAGGGTCGATCAGCCCCAGCATTTT. The complete variable domain, with remaining parts taken from reference TRBV5-5 and TRBJ1-5, reads DAGVTQSPTHLIKTRGQQVTLRCSPISGHKSVSWYQQVLGQGPQFIFQYYEKEERGRGNFPDRFSARQFPNYSSELNVNALLLGDSALYLCASSVDRVDQPQHFGDGTRLSIL.

In this sample, this clone turned up a few times. The CDR3 coding sequence is TGTGCCAGCAGTGTAAGAGGTAGTGACACTGAAGCTTTCTTT. This translates into CASSVRGSDTEAFF. V usage is TRBV6-1 and J usage is TRBJ1-1; D not certain. Germline V CDR1 and CDR2: MNHNS, SASEGT. The CDR3 is 14 amino acids. The V end was cut by 4 bases, the J end by 3 bases, with 12 bases between.

The chain links TRBV11-3 to TRBJ2-7; TRBD2 matches 14 bases. V dropped 3 bases and J dropped 5; count of bases not matched to a gene: 3. Germline V gene sequence: CDR1 SGHNT, CDR2 YENEEA. This CDR3 has 15 residues. In nucleotides, the CDR3 is TGTGCCAGCAGCTTCTCGGGACTAGCGGGAGACGAGCAGTACTTC. This gives the protein CASSFSGLAGDEQYF.

The chain recombines TRBV5-1 with TRBJ2-2; 7 bases are shared with TRBD2. Trimming removed 9 bases from V and 5 bases from J; junction bases left unmatched: 13. Germline lookup yields CDR1 SGHRS and CDR2 YFSETQ. CDR3 length: 15 residues. The CDR3 protein is CATSEGAGVTGELFF. The CDR3 DNA reads TGCGCCACCTCCGAAGGGGCGGGGGTGACCGGGGAGCTGTTTTTT.

The rearrangement links TRBV5-4 to TRBJ1-3; the D gene is possibly TRBD1 (6 bases). The CDR3 covers 16 residues. With 3 bases removed from V and 0 bases from J, the gap between germline ends came to 13 bases. In germline, CDR1 is SGHNT, CDR2 YYREEE (reference sequence). CDR3 amino acids: CASSWGDILSGNTIYF. The CDR3 DNA reads TGTGCCAGCAGCTGGGGGGACATCCTCTCTGGAAACACCATATATTTT.

The chain has TRBV28 and TRBJ2-2; D not resolved. V was pared by 1 base and J by 1 base, with 7 bases between. The germline gives CDR1 MDHEN, CDR2 SYDVKM. This CDR3 comprises 15 residues. This CDR3 is CASSLFRQNTGELFF. The CDR3 DNA reads as TGTGCCAGCAGTTTATTCCGACAGAACACCGGGGAGCTGTTTTTT. The variable domain in full, with the rest retrieved from reference TRBV28 and TRBJ2-2, is DVKVTQSSRYLVKRTGEKVFLECVQDMDHENMFWYRQDPGLGLRLIYFSYDVKMKEKGDIPEGYSVSREKKERFSLILESASTNQTSMYLCASSLFRQNTGELFFGEGSRLTVL.

CDR3 amino acids: CAWSGTSGRGDTQYF. The CDR3 DNA is TGTGCCTGGAGCGGGACTAGCGGGAGAGGAGATACGCAGTATTTT. V usage is TRBV30 and J usage is TRBJ2-3; 14 bases match TRBD2. Germline V gives CDR1 GTSNPN, CDR2 SVGIG (reference sequence). Unmatched junction bases numbered 4, after V lost 3 bases and J lost 5 bases. The CDR3 extends over 15 amino acids.

The rearrangement uses TRBV30 and TRBJ2-7; D is unclear. This CDR3 region has 14 residues. From germline, CDR1 is GTSNPN and CDR2 SVGIG (reference sequence). V lost 0 bases to trimming and J lost 6 bases, with 15 bases between them. In nucleotides, the CDR3 is TGTGCCTGGAGTGTACGGAAAATTCTGGGCGAGCAGTACTTC. Translating it yields CAWSVRKILGEQYF.

The V and J genes are TRBV2 and TRBJ2-7; 7 bases agree with TRBD1. CDR1 and CDR2 from the germline V gene are SNHLY and FYNNEI. This CDR3 has 12 amino acids. Trimming cost V 6 bases and J 7 bases; bases outside gene matches: 6. CDR3: CASSSAQGEQYF. In DNA, the CDR3 is TGTGCCAGCAGCTCGGCACAGGGGGAGCAGTACTTC.

In its sample, this clone was seen once. The V gene is TRBV6-5, the J gene TRBJ2-2; 7 bases are shared with TRBD1. CDR1 and CDR2 (germline): MNHEY, SVGAGI. V was clipped by 7 bases and J by 2 bases; unmatched bases: 7. This CDR3 region has 15 residues. CDR3: CASIRQGLNTGELFF. As DNA, the CDR3 is TGTGCCAGCATAAGACAGGGCCTAAACACCGGGGAGCTGTTTTTT.